This T cell receptor (beta chain) appears in the sequencing data of a study of T cells in Graves' hyperthyroidism and ophthalmopathy. The CDR3 regions of TCR beta were amplified from RNA transcripts. HTBI primers were used for first-round RT-PCR of the TCR CDR3. TCRdb redid the calling of the multiplex PCR reads with MiXCR, one entry per CDR3 protein. This sample has 250,000 to 400,000 distinct CDR3 sequences; roughly 15% occur once, and the top ten carry 34%. CDR3 length: 17 residues. The V and J ends lost 5 bases and 7 bases respectively, with 23 bases between them. Germline V lookup: CDR1 MNHEY, CDR2 SVGEGT. This clonotype was counted a few times.

Material for sequencing was blood. The TCR comes from a woman between 40 and 50 years old with Graves' ophthalmopathy. This chain uses TRBV6-2 or TRBV6-3 with TRBJ1-4; D is perhaps TRBD1 (6 bases). DNA for the CDR3: TGTGCCAGCAGTGGGAGACAGGCGGTAGATACGGGTGAAAAACTGTTTTTT. Its protein product is CASSGRQAVDTGEKLFF.